This T cell receptor beta chain stems from a study of regulatory T cells in long-lasting Graves disease. Across the study: By definition, persistent Graves' disease involved antithyroid drugs for over 5 years alongside positive TSH receptor antibodies. Whole-study findings and limits: Study of thyroid tissue was not done, with only peripheral blood studied. TCR diversity in persistent Graves' patients was below that of newly diagnosed ones. Favoring TRBV28, TRBJ1-2 and TRBJ2-5 was a feature seen in persistent disease.

The CDR3 runs 13 residues. Looked up from germline, CDR1 is MNHNS and CDR2 is SASEGT. Trimming pared 8 bases from V and 7 bases from J, leaving 12 bases between. This clonotype appeared many times. Its antigen is as yet unknown. This sample's time point: persistent/refractory GD, antithyroid drugs over 5 years with positive TRAb. The TCR library was prepared using RNA isolated from PBMCs. With iRepertoire HTBI primers and Arm-PCR of CDR3 regions, TCR beta libraries were built. TCRdb ran MiXCR on the multiplex PCR reads and lists one entry per CDR3 protein. The data contain hundreds of thousands of distinct CDR3 sequences, about 30% of them singletons.

Sequenced here: peripheral blood mononuclear cells (PBMCs), sampled when the disease was refractory, from a patient treated with antithyroid drugs. The sequence derives from a female donor with Graves disease. The rearrangement uses TRBV6-1 and TRBJ1-6; D might be TRBD1 (5 bases). CDR3 DNA sequence: TGTGCCAGCGCGAGGGGTCGCAATTCACCCCTCCACTTT. It codes for CASARGRNSPLHF.